The following is a T cell receptor (beta chain) sequence with its context. Its antigen is undetermined. The PCR had 60 Vbeta and 13 Jbeta primers. This table comes from immunoSEQ multiplex PCR, and its TCRdb copy is limited to in-frame clones, with some not included. The sample lists about 70,000 clones, roughly 88% seen once, with 1.5% to 2% in the top ten. The source of the sample is a study of cytomegalovirus exposure and HLA in healthy donors. Study results and limitations: V- and J-gene trimming of TCR beta was linked (in a later analysis) to a missense DCLRE1C variant.

Germline V gene sequence: CDR1 MDHEN, CDR2 SYDVKM. The ends lost 5 bases at V and 1 base at J; junction bases unmatched: 10. This CDR3 is built from 18 residues. The rearrangement links TRBV28 to TRBJ2-2, with 10 bases that match TRBD2. Sequencing was performed on PBMCs. This sequence was found in a woman under 40 in good health and CMV-seronegative. For the CDR3, the DNA is TGTGCCAGCAGTCTCCCGGTGAGACTAGCGGGGAACACCGGGGAGCTGTTTTTT. Protein product: CASSLPVRLAGNTGELFF.